Below are 24 T cell receptor beta chains sequenced from a single sample in a study of neurological immune-mediated disorders. MiXCR was run by TCRdb on the 5' RACE reads, yielding one entry per CDR3 protein. Of roughly 50,000 distinct CDR3 sequences detected, about 23% appear once; the ten largest clones hold 20% to 30%. The sample consisted of PBMCs. These receptors all come from a woman aged 70 to 79 in good health.

This clonotype was seen more than once but under ten times. V usage is TRBV27 and J usage is TRBJ2-7, with TRBD1 matching over 7 bases. V gave up 8 bases and J gave up 0 bases; unmatched junction bases: 1. The CDR3 has 12 residues. The germline gives CDR1 MNHEY, CDR2 SMNVEV (reference sequence). CDR3 sequence: CASRDSSYEQYF. The CDR3 DNA follows: TGTGCCAGCCGGGACAGCTCCTACGAGCAGTACTTC.

This clonotype was recorded many times. The chain joins TRBV12-3 or TRBV12-4 to TRBJ2-1, with 7 bases lining up with TRBD2. Germline trimming cut 3 bases from V and 9 bases from J; bases unmatched to any gene: 11. CDR3 length equals 15 residues. CDR3 in amino acids: CASSFAGVRVGEQFF. CDR3 nucleotides: TGTGCCAGCAGTTTCGCGGGAGTTAGGGTGGGTGAGCAGTTCTTC.

This clonotype was found many times. The chain has TRBV27 and TRBJ1-5; 9 bases fit TRBD1. The germline V gene has CDR1 MNHEY and CDR2 SMNVEV (reference sequence). The CDR3 runs to 15 residues. With V trimmed by 4 bases and J by 7 bases, 8 bases remained unmatched. CDR3 sequence (DNA): TGTGCCAGCAGTTCGGACAGGGGTTTACGACAGCCCCAGCATTTT. Translation gives CASSSDRGLRQPQHF.

Remarks on this clonotype: The DNA is omitted, as the CDR3 cannot be located on it reliably, and the CDR3 follows TCRdb's listing. The rearrangement links TRBV7-5 to TRBJ1-1; the table's TRBD1 call for D was not verified on the DNA. TRBV7-5 is flagged as a pseudogene. The CDR3 is 18 amino acids long, termini counted. CDR3 sequence reads: CISVSEAPPGPMTPEAFF.

This clonotype was recorded at least ten times. This chain connects TRBV4-1 to TRBJ2-2, with a possible D match to TRBD1 (5 bases). CDR3 length: 15 residues. Trimming shortened V by 6 bases and J by 0 bases, and 11 bases separated the two germline ends. Germline V gene lookup returns CDR1 MGHRA and CDR2 YSYEKL. Here the CDR3 reads CASRMGQANTGELFF. The DNA for the CDR3 is TGCGCCAGCAGGATGGGGCAGGCGAACACCGGGGAGCTGTTTTTT.

This clonotype showed up many times. The J gene is TRBJ1-2, the V gene TRBV2; D not resolved. In germline, CDR1 is SNHLY, CDR2 FYNNEI. V dropped 4 bases and J dropped 4 bases, with 22 bases sitting between them. The CDR3 is 17 amino acids. CDR3 bases: TGTGCCAGCAGTGTCCCTCCTCTAGCAGTACCCTTCTATGGCTACACCTTC. Amino acids: CASSVPPLAVPFYGYTF. The full variable domain, in which reference TRBV2 and TRBJ1-2 provide the parts outside the CDR3, is EPEVTQTPSHQVTQMGQEVILRCVPISNHLYFYWYRQILGQKVEFLVSFYNNEISEKSEIFDDQFSVERPDGSNFTLKIRSTKLEDSAMYFCASSVPPLAVPFYGYTFGSGTRLTVV.

This clonotype has a count of ten or more. The CDR3 region is CASSYGGSPTNQPQHF. CDR3 in DNA: TGTGCCAGCAGTTACGGGGGCAGCCCTACCAATCAGCCCCAGCATTTT. The chain employs TRBV6-2 or TRBV6-3 and TRBJ1-5, with D perhaps matching TRBD1 (6 bases). Trimming removed 2 bases at V and 3 bases at J, with 14 bases between. The germline V gene has CDR1 MNHEY and CDR2 SVGEGT. This CDR3 comprises 16 residues.

This clonotype was counted ten times or more. The chain is built from TRBV4-1 and TRBJ1-1; D uncertain. V dropped 0 bases and J dropped 0 bases, with 14 bases sitting between them. The CDR3 totals 17 residues. Looked up from germline, CDR1 is MGHRA and CDR2 is YSYEKL. The DNA for the CDR3 is TGCGCCAGCAGCCAAGAGGCCGACACCGGGATGAACACTGAAGCTTTCTTT. This encodes CASSQEADTGMNTEAFF.

This clonotype was picked up many times. V usage is TRBV7-9 and J usage is TRBJ2-7; a possible D gene is TRBD2 (6 bases). Trimming stripped 4 bases from V and 5 bases from J, with 12 bases between. CDR3 length equals 13 residues. Germline assignment: CDR1 SEHNR and CDR2 FQNEAQ (reference sequence). For the CDR3, the DNA is TGTGCCAGCAGCTCGGGACTGTCCCACGAGCAGTACTTC. Translating gives CASSSGLSHEQYF.

This clonotype appeared many times. The chain recombines TRBV6-6 with TRBJ2-2; tentatively, D is TRBD2 (5 bases). Germline V gene lookup returns CDR1 MNHNY and CDR2 SVGAGI (reference sequence). CDR3 length: 16 residues. The V gene lost 6 bases and the J gene lost 4 bases, with 18 bases spanning the gap. CDR3 nucleotide sequence: TGTGCCAGCAGCGCCCTCTGGGAGAACGGCACCGGGGAGCTGTTTTTT. Translation gives CASSALWENGTGELFF.

This chain joins TRBV9 and TRBJ2-1; D might be TRBD1 or TRBD2, each matching 5 bases. The CDR3 runs 15 residues. CDR1 and CDR2 from the germline V gene are SGDLS and YYNGEE. Deletions cut 0 bases from V and 10 bases from J, with 17 bases between. CDR3 coding DNA: TGTGCCAGCAGCGTAGACCCAAGGGGCCCGGGGGAGCAGTTCTTC. It yields the protein CASSVDPRGPGEQFF.

This clonotype appeared many times. The genes are TRBV5-1 and TRBJ2-5; 7 nucleotides align to TRBD2. Trimming removed 5 bases from V and 4 bases from J; junction bases left unmatched: 11. Per germline, CDR1 SGHRS and CDR2 YFSETQ. The CDR3 consists of 15 residues. This CDR3 reads CASRVWRERGETQYF. In DNA, the CDR3 is TGCGCCAGCAGGGTTTGGCGGGAGAGGGGAGAGACCCAGTACTTC.

This clonotype was observed many times. The J gene is TRBJ2-1, the V gene TRBV20-1, with D possibly being TRBD2 (5 bases). Germline CDR1 is DFQATT and CDR2 is SNEGSKA (reference sequence). V was cut by 6 bases and J by 0 bases, with 15 bases left in between. The CDR3 is 15 residues long. CDR3 sequence: CSANTPGISYNEQFF. The CDR3 DNA reads as TGCAGTGCCAATACTCCGGGGATCTCCTACAATGAGCAGTTCTTC.

This clonotype has ten or more counts. The chain recombines TRBV6-5 with TRBJ1-1; D perhaps matches TRBD1 (5 bases). CDR3 length equals 12 residues. Trimming shortened V by 5 bases and J by 5 bases, and 9 bases separated the two germline ends. Germline CDR1 is MNHEY and CDR2 is SVGAGI. CDR3 in DNA: TGTGCCAGCAGTGGGGGTGGGACTGAAGCTTTCTTT. Translated, it gives CASSGGGTEAFF.

This clonotype was recorded once. The conserved closing phenylalanine or tryptophan is absent in this CDR3, likely reflecting a read error. The rearrangement joins TRBV5-1 to TRBJ2-3; 10 bases are a match to TRBD2. CDR3 length: 17 amino acids. Germline assignment: CDR1 SGHRS and CDR2 YFSETQ. CDR3 nucleotides: TGCGCCAGCATCTTGGAACTAGCGGGAACAGGCACAGATACGCAGTATCTT. This translates into CASILELAGTGTDTQYL.

This clonotype showed up many times. Written as DNA, the CDR3 is TGCGCCAGCAGCTTGGATTCCAGGGGTGGAATTGGCTACACCTTC. Its translation is CASSLDSRGGIGYTF. The rearrangement joins TRBV5-1 to TRBJ1-2; perhaps TRBD1 as D (6 bases). In germline, CDR1 is SGHRS, CDR2 YFSETQ. V lost 0 bases to trimming and J lost 7 bases, with 16 bases between them. The length of the CDR3 is 15 residues. The full variable domain, in which reference TRBV5-1 and TRBJ1-2 provide the parts outside the CDR3, is KAGVTQTPRYLIKTRGQQVTLSCSPISGHRSVSWYQQTPGQGLQFLFEYFSETQRNKGNFPGRFSGRQFSNSRSEMNVSTLELGDSALYLCASSLDSRGGIGYTFGSGTRLTVV.

This clonotype ranks as medium-sized (0.01 to 0.1%). The rearrangement links TRBV12-3 or TRBV12-4 to TRBJ2-7; D could derive from TRBD1 or TRBD2 (5 bases each). V lost 6 bases and J lost 3, with 12 bases in between. The CDR3 is 13 residues long. CDR3 sequence (DNA): TGTGCCAGCAGCCGGGACCCGCGCTACGAGCAGTACTTC. This sequence encodes CASSRDPRYEQYF.

This clonotype was counted at least ten times. The chain joins TRBV4-1 to TRBJ1-5; D is perhaps TRBD1 (5 bases). This CDR3 spans 14 amino acids. Germline V gene data show CDR1 as MGHRA and CDR2 as YSYEKL. V lost 0 bases and J 5 bases, leaving 8 bases between the germline ends. CDR3 protein: CASSQDSGDQPQHF. CDR3 in DNA: TGCGCCAGCAGCCAAGATTCGGGGGATCAGCCCCAGCATTTT.

This clonotype appeared many times. The V and J genes are TRBV6-5 and TRBJ1-1; D perhaps matches TRBD1 (5 bases). V lost 8 bases and J 6 bases, leaving 16 bases between the germline ends. CDR1 MNHEY and CDR2 SVGAGI come from the germline V gene. The CDR3 has 13 residues. The CDR3 coding sequence is TGTGCCAGCGGGAGACAGAGTGGCGCTGAAGCTTTCTTT. Translation: CASGRQSGAEAFF.

In regard to this clonotype: This may come from a read error, since a much larger clone is one base off. The rearrangement joins TRBV5-1 to TRBJ2-5; a weak D match, TRBD2 (6 bases). CDR1 is SGHRS, CDR2 YFSETQ, per germline. Trimming cost V 4 bases and J 0 bases, with 19 bases left between them. CDR3 length equals 17 residues. Written as DNA, the CDR3 is TGCGCCAGCAGCGCTACGCCTGGGGGGTTTTACCAAGAGACCCAGTACTTC. It yields the protein CASSATPGGFYQETQYF.

This clonotype turned up a few times. V and J are TRBV6-6 and TRBJ2-4, with 7 bases identical to TRBD1. Germline trimming cut 4 bases from V and 5 bases from J; bases unmatched to any gene: 5. From germline, CDR1 is MNHNY and CDR2 SVGAGI (reference sequence). The CDR3 sequence is 14 residues long. CDR3 coding DNA: TGTGCCAGCAGTTCGACAGGGACCCAAAACATTCAGTACTTC. It is translated as CASSSTGTQNIQYF.

This clonotype was seen many times. The CDR3 nucleotides read TGTGCCAGCAGCTTCGGGGCGCCGGGAGATACGCAGTATTTT. It specifies CASSFGAPGDTQYF. V gene TRBV5-5 combines with J gene TRBJ2-3; D possibly uses TRBD1 or TRBD2 (5 bases each). Germline CDR1 SGHKS, CDR2 YYEKEE (reference sequence). The V end was cut by 2 bases, the J end by 5 bases, with 12 bases between. This CDR3 is built from 14 residues.

In its sample, this clonotype was seen many times. In DNA form, the CDR3 reads TGTGCCAGCAGCCAGAGGGGCGGACTTGGGAACTATGGCTACACCTTC. Residues: CASSQRGGLGNYGYTF. The chain is built from TRBV7-2 and TRBJ1-2; maybe TRBD1 (5 bases). Trimming left V 5 bases short and J 2 bases short, with 18 bases between. The CDR3 sequence is 16 residues long. Germline V lookup: CDR1 SGHTA, CDR2 FQGNSA.

This clonotype was counted at least ten times. The CDR3 is CASSLVGSAYEQYF. In DNA, the CDR3 is TGCGCCAGCAGCTTGGTGGGCAGCGCTTACGAGCAGTACTTC. The chain employs TRBV5-1 and TRBJ2-7; no clear D gene. The CDR3 sequence is 14 residues long. Trimming took off 0 bases at V and 4 bases at J, with 11 bases between the two ends. Germline V gives CDR1 SGHRS, CDR2 YFSETQ.